These 21 T cell receptor beta chains were all obtained from the same sample, sequenced in a study of molecular identifiers for immune sequencing clone quantification. TCRdb itself ran the PCR reads through MiXCR, one entry per CDR3 protein. The profile covers about 18,000 distinct CDR3 sequences, with 20% to 25% appearing a single time and approximately 6.8% taken by the ten largest. Sequencing used naive CD8+ T cells from blood, with Jurkat cell RNA spiked in. The subset is: FACS-sorted CD8+CD4-CCR7+CD45RA+ naive T cells. All receptors come from a human donor in good health. Some libraries in this study had Jurkat cell RNA spiked in.

This chain uses TRBV4-3 with TRBJ2-7; D unresolved. Germline V gene sequence: CDR1 LGHNA, CDR2 YSLEER. The CDR3 covers 14 residues. V lost 1 base to trimming and J lost 0 bases, with 7 bases between them. CDR3 sequence: CASSQGASSYEQYF. The CDR3 coding sequence is TGCGCCAGCAGCCAAGGGGCTAGCTCCTACGAGCAGTACTTC.

At least ten counts were recorded for this clonotype. The CDR3 bases are TGCGCCAGCAGCCAAGATTGGGCGGGAAACTATGGCTACACCTTC. It encodes CASSQDWAGNYGYTF. The chain has TRBV4-3 and TRBJ1-2; D is uncertain. This CDR3 spans 15 amino acids. CDR1 LGHNA and CDR2 YSLEER come from the germline V gene. V lost 0 bases, J lost 2 bases, and 10 bases lay in between.

This clonotype was found many times. The chain joins TRBV12-3 or TRBV12-4 to TRBJ1-6; no firm D call. Trimming left V 6 bases short and J 4 bases short, with 10 bases between. The length of the CDR3 is 14 residues. The CDR3 region is CASRGEQYNSPLHF. CDR3 DNA: TGTGCCAGCAGGGGCGAACAGTATAATTCACCCCTCCACTTT.

In its sample, this clonotype ranks as medium-sized. This chain connects TRBV24-1 to TRBJ2-1; no clear D. This CDR3 is 13 amino acids long. CDR1 and CDR2 (germline): KGHDR, SFDVKD. V was cut by 7 bases and J by 6 bases, with 12 bases left in between. CDR3 sequence reads: CATSPTRFNEQFF. In DNA, the CDR3 is TGTGCCACCAGCCCCACAAGGTTCAATGAGCAGTTCTTC.

CDR3 in amino acids: CASSWGTASNEQFF. The CDR3 nucleotides read TGTGCCAGCAGTTGGGGGACAGCGAGCAATGAGCAGTTCTTC. The V gene is TRBV27, the J gene TRBJ2-1; 7 bases fit TRBD1. The V segment lost 4 bases and the J segment 6 bases; nucleotides outside the gene matches: 6. Germline-derived CDR1 and CDR2 are MNHEY and SMNVEV (reference sequence). The CDR3 has 14 amino acids.

This clonotype was observed at least ten times. The CDR3 region has the DNA TGTGCCAGCAGCTCCGGGACTAGCGCCTCCTACGAGCAGTACTTC. It translates to CASSSGTSASYEQYF. The chain recombines TRBV7-9 with TRBJ2-7; 10 bases map to TRBD2. V lost 4 bases, J lost 0 bases, and 3 bases stayed unmatched. The germline CDR1 and CDR2 sequences are SEHNR and FQNEAQ (reference sequence). There are 15 residues in the CDR3.

With respect to this clonotype: One end of the junction does not line up with germline, which may come from a read error. CDR3 coding DNA: TGTGTCAGCAGCCACCGACGTAGCGGGAGCTACAATGAGCAGTTCTTC. It translates to CVSSHRRSGSYNEQFF. The chain links TRBV14 to TRBJ2-1, with 9 nucleotides matching TRBD2. The CDR3 is 16 amino acids. Germline V gives CDR1 SGHDN, CDR2 FVKESK.

The sample holds many counts of this clonotype. This chain joins TRBV28 and TRBJ2-1; either TRBD1 or TRBD2 may supply D (5 bases each). The CDR3 consists of 17 residues. Germline CDR1 and CDR2: MDHEN and SYDVKM. V was cut by 7 bases and J by 0 bases, with 19 bases left in between. The CDR3: CASTKGRGRFSYNEQFF. CDR3 DNA: TGTGCCAGCACCAAAGGCCGGGGACGATTCTCCTACAATGAGCAGTTCTTC.

This clonotype is medium-sized (0.01 to 0.1%) within its sample. The chain recombines TRBV9 with TRBJ2-7; D ambiguous. Deletions cut 2 bases from V and 3 bases from J, with 15 bases between. The CDR3 runs 15 residues. Germline V CDR1 and CDR2: SGDLS, YYNGEE. Here the CDR3 reads CASSVTPGPNYEQYF. DNA for the CDR3: TGTGCCAGCAGCGTTACTCCGGGCCCTAACTACGAGCAGTACTTC.

V gene TRBV7-9 combines with J gene TRBJ2-7; the D is unclear. The V end lost 2 bases, the J end lost 6 bases, and 14 bases lay between the germline ends. The V gene's germline CDR1 is SEHNR and CDR2 FQNEAQ (reference sequence). This CDR3 region has 14 residues. DNA of the CDR3: TGTGCCAGCAGCTTAAGCAGGTCCCTCTGCGAGCAGTACTTC. Translated, it gives CASSLSRSLCEQYF.

This clonotype was seen many times. The chain carries TRBV7-2 and TRBJ2-6; D uncertain. The CDR3 contains 16 residues. Trimming took 4 bases from V and 1 from J, leaving 11 bases between them. Germline values: CDR1 SGHTA, CDR2 FQGNSA. CDR3 sequence (DNA): TGTGCCAGCAGCTCTCCCGAGGAATCTGGGGCCAACGTCCTGACTTTC. Translating gives CASSSPEESGANVLTF.

This clonotype was seen at least ten times. The CDR3 nucleotides are TGTGCCAGCAGCTTAGCGAGTCTGTACGAGCAGTACTTC. This gives the protein CASSLASLYEQYF. The V gene is TRBV7-8, the J gene TRBJ2-7, with D hard to call. V was clipped by 0 bases and J by 4 bases, with 7 bases between them. This CDR3 has 13 amino acids. The germline V gene has CDR1 SGHVS and CDR2 FQNEAQ.

This clonotype was seen a few times. The J gene is TRBJ2-1, the V gene TRBV13; TRBD2 matches 12 bases. The CDR3 length is 15 residues. Trimming removed 2 bases from V and 9 bases from J; junction bases left unmatched: 5. Germline CDR1 is PRHDT and CDR2 is FYEKMQ (reference sequence). Here the CDR3 reads CASSLMTSGSIEQFF. The CDR3 region has the DNA TGTGCCAGCAGCTTAATGACTAGCGGGAGCATTGAGCAGTTCTTC. Complete variable domain (other parts from reference TRBV13 and TRBJ2-1): AAGVIQSPRHLIKEKRETATLKCYPIPRHDTVYWYQQGPGQDPQFLISFYEKMQSDKGSIPDRFSAQQFSDYHSELNMSSLELGDSALYFCASSLMTSGSIEQFFGPGTRLTVL.

This clonotype was detected ten times or more. The genes are TRBV4-3 and TRBJ2-1; 11 bases fit TRBD2. The CDR3 has 15 residues. The trim removed 4 bases at V and 2 bases at J, leaving 1 base unmatched. Germline V CDR1 and CDR2: LGHNA, YSLEER. The CDR3 region is CASSPGLAAYNEQFF. CDR3 in DNA: TGCGCCAGCAGCCCGGGACTAGCGGCCTACAATGAGCAGTTCTTC.

The gene calls are TRBV6-2 or TRBV6-3 and TRBJ1-5, with D maybe TRBD1 (5 bases). CDR1 is MNHEY, CDR2 SVGEGT, per germline. V was cut by 7 bases and J by 4 bases, with 11 bases left in between. The CDR3 totals 13 residues. The CDR3 region has the DNA TGTGCCAGCACCCCAGGGTGGAATCAGCCCCAGCATTTT. As protein: CASTPGWNQPQHF.

Comments on this clonotype: A much larger clone is a single base away; this may be a read error. The rearrangement links TRBV7-2 to TRBJ1-2; TRBD1 agrees at 8 bases. Per germline, CDR1 SGHTA and CDR2 FQGNSA. The CDR3 spans 13 residues. The chain's CDR3 is CASRTGEGYGYAF. CDR3 bases: TGTGCCAGCAGGACAGGGGAGGGCTATGGCTACGCCTTC. Using reference TRBV7-2 and TRBJ1-2 for the parts outside the CDR3, the full variable domain is GAGVSQSPSNKVTEKGKDVELRCDPISGHTALYWYRQSLGQGLEFLIYFQGNSAPDKSGLPSDRFSAERTGGSVSTLTIQRTQQEDSAVYLCASRTGEGYGYAFGSGTRLTVV.

The chain has TRBV7-9 and TRBJ2-3; 10 nucleotides line up with TRBD2. The trim removed 3 bases at V and 7 bases at J, leaving 10 bases unmatched. Per the germline V gene, CDR1 is SEHNR and CDR2 is FQNEAQ (reference sequence). The CDR3 consists of 16 residues. The CDR3 DNA is TGTGCCAGCAGCTTCGGGGGGGCTAGCGGGAGACATACGCAGTATTTT. Its protein product is CASSFGGASGRHTQYF.

Relative to its sample, this clonotype is medium-sized. This chain joins TRBV12-3 or TRBV12-4 and TRBJ2-5, with D perhaps TRBD1 (5 bases). The CDR3 extends over 15 amino acids. Trimming pared 1 base from V and 2 bases from J, leaving 11 bases between. CDR3 nucleotide sequence: TGTGCCAGCAGTTTAGGGACAAGCACACAAGAGACCCAGTACTTC. Its protein product is CASSLGTSTQETQYF.

This clonotype is medium-sized within its sample. In DNA, the CDR3 is TGTGCCAGCAGCTTGCCACCTATCGGGAACAATGAGCAGTTCTTC. It yields the protein CASSLPPIGNNEQFF. V usage is TRBV5-6 and J usage is TRBJ2-1; perhaps TRBD2 as D (5 bases). V was clipped by 1 base and J by 5 bases, with 13 bases between them. Germline V gene sequence: CDR1 SGHDT, CDR2 YYEEEE. The CDR3 sequence is 15 residues long.

On this clonotype: A much larger clone differs by one base, so this may be a read error. The chain has TRBV18 and TRBJ2-1; TRBD1 aligns across 7 bases. Germline values: CDR1 KGHSH, CDR2 LQKENI. The CDR3 has 13 amino acids. Here the CDR3 DNA reads TGTGCCCGCTCACCGGAACAGGGGTCTGAGCAGTTCTTC. It specifies CARSPEQGSEQFF.

This chain links TRBV7-9 with TRBJ2-1; 13 nucleotides agree with TRBD2. Germline V CDR1 and CDR2: SEHNR, FQNEAQ (reference sequence). This CDR3 comprises 16 residues. The junction had 4 bases not matched to a gene; V was cut back by 2 bases and J by 6 bases. As DNA, the CDR3 is TGTGCCAGCAGCTTATGGACTAGCGGGAGAGGCAATGAGCAGTTCTTC. Protein product: CASSLWTSGRGNEQFF.